Presented here are 16 T cell receptor beta chains from one specimen sequenced in a study of blood T cell repertoires in COVID-19. Data came from immunoSEQ multiplex PCR; TCRdb stores just in-frame clones and leaves some out. The repertoire holds under 300,000 clones, 75% to 90% seen once, with over 6% in the top ten. Sequences were obtained from PBMCs or T cells enriched from blood (not recorded which). The receptors stem from a woman under 40 with acute COVID-19.

V and J are TRBV10-3 and TRBJ2-7; D is undetermined. The V end lost 2 bases, the J end lost 1 base, and 6 bases lay between the germline ends. From germline, CDR1 is ENHRY and CDR2 SYGVKD. The CDR3 totals 13 residues. CDR3 protein: CAISEGVSYEQYF. CDR3 in DNA: TGTGCCATCAGTGAGGGAGTATCCTACGAGCAGTACTTC.

The chain combines TRBV6-5 with TRBJ2-3, with 15 bases matching TRBD2. V trimming: 10 bases; J trimming: 8 bases; junction bases outside the gene matches: 4. The CDR3 covers 13 residues. Germline assignment: CDR1 MNHEY and CDR2 SVGAGI. CDR3 in amino acids: CAIGLAGGSTQYF. In DNA, the CDR3 is TGTGCCATTGGACTAGCGGGAGGGTCTACGCAGTATTTT.

This chain uses TRBV6-2 or TRBV6-3 with TRBJ2-1, with D possibly TRBD2 on 6 matching bases. Germline CDR1 and CDR2: MNHEY and SVGEGT. V dropped 6 bases and J dropped 0 bases, with 6 bases sitting between them. The CDR3 totals 13 residues. This chain's CDR3 is CASSGSSYNEQFF. The CDR3, as DNA: TGTGCCAGCAGCGGGAGCTCCTACAATGAGCAGTTCTTC.

The V gene is TRBV13, the J gene TRBJ1-6, with D perhaps TRBD1 (6 bases). Trimming took off 5 bases at V and 15 bases at J, with 20 bases between the two ends. The CDR3 has 14 residues. The germline V gene encodes CDR1 PRHDT and CDR2 FYEKMQ (reference sequence). CDR3 in DNA: TGTGCCAGCAGCCAGGGGCAGGGCCTCTCCGGCCTCCACTTT. Protein: CASSQGQGLSGLHF.

The rearrangement uses TRBV28 and TRBJ1-2; perhaps TRBD1 as D (6 bases). CDR1 and CDR2 (germline): MDHEN, SYDVKM. The V end lost 6 bases, the J end lost 6 bases, and 17 bases lay between the germline ends. CDR3 length: 14 residues. The chain's CDR3 is CASRFLGAGDGYTF. CDR3 coding DNA: TGTGCCAGCAGATTTTTGGGGGCAGGGGATGGCTACACCTTC.

V is TRBV12-3 or TRBV12-4 and J is TRBJ2-1; no clear D gene. Trimming pared 3 bases from V and 5 bases from J, leaving 5 bases between. The CDR3 length is 12 residues. CDR3 DNA sequence: TGTGCCAGCAGTTTTGAGGACAATGAGCAGTTCTTC. Amino acid sequence: CASSFEDNEQFF.

The chain carries TRBV5-1 and TRBJ2-2; D remains ambiguous. The CDR3 is 17 residues long. V shed 0 bases and J shed 0 bases, with 12 bases lying between them. The germline gives CDR1 SGHRS, CDR2 YFSETQ. The CDR3 nucleotides read TGCGCCAGCAGCTTGGGTATCCCGAGATCGAACACCGGGGAGCTGTTTTTT. This translates into CASSLGIPRSNTGELFF.

This rearrangement joins TRBV19 to TRBJ1-6; D is uncertain. The germline V gene has CDR1 LNHDA and CDR2 SQIVND (reference sequence). V was clipped by 10 bases and J by 8 bases, with 12 bases between them. The CDR3 is 12 residues long. CDR3 region: CATNIEDSPLHF. As DNA, the CDR3 is TGTGCCACTAATATCGAGGATTCACCCCTCCACTTT.

The rearrangement uses TRBV24-1 and TRBJ2-3, with 15 bases matching TRBD2. V lost 2 bases and J lost 2; bases outside the gene matches: 4. The CDR3 sequence is 18 residues long. In germline, CDR1 is KGHDR, CDR2 SFDVKD. CDR3 amino acids: CATSDSGLAGGTTDTQYF. In nucleotides, the CDR3 is TGTGCCACCAGTGATTCGGGACTAGCGGGAGGCACCACAGATACGCAGTATTTT.

The rearrangement uses TRBV19 and TRBJ1-4; no reliable D call. The CDR3 is 15 residues long. V lost 5 bases to trimming and J lost 8 bases, with 18 bases between them. Germline CDR1 LNHDA, CDR2 SQIVND (reference sequence). CDR3 loop: CASSPSMIRSEKLFF. The CDR3 nucleotides read TGTGCCAGTAGTCCGTCTATGATCCGGTCAGAAAAACTGTTTTTT.

The CDR3 loop reads CASSLVRGRAEAFF. The CDR3 DNA reads TGTGCCAGCAGCTTAGTGAGGGGGCGGGCTGAAGCTTTCTTT. The genes are TRBV7-9 and TRBJ1-1; 7 nucleotides line up with TRBD1. The trim removed 1 base at V and 6 bases at J, leaving 5 bases unmatched. Germline loops: CDR1 SEHNR, CDR2 FQNEAQ (reference sequence). The CDR3 runs 14 residues.

The genes are TRBV29-1 and TRBJ2-3, with 9 bases aligning to TRBD2. Germline V gene sequence: CDR1 SQVTM, CDR2 ANQGSEA. This CDR3 region has 16 residues. With V trimmed by 0 bases and J by 1 base, 5 bases remained unmatched. The CDR3 protein is CSVEEGSSGGTDTQYF. The CDR3 DNA reads TGCAGCGTTGAAGAGGGGTCTAGCGGGGGCACAGATACGCAGTATTTT.

V usage is TRBV14 and J usage is TRBJ1-5; D may be TRBD1 (6 bases). From germline, CDR1 is SGHDN and CDR2 FVKESK. CDR3 length: 14 residues. V was trimmed by 1 base and J by 3 bases, leaving 7 bases between them. The CDR3 region is CASSQGTANQPQHF. In DNA form, the CDR3 reads TGTGCCAGCAGCCAAGGGACAGCCAATCAGCCCCAGCATTTT.

The V gene is TRBV7-9, the J gene TRBJ2-7, with D possibly TRBD2 on 5 matching bases. The V gene lost 5 bases and the J gene lost 9 bases, with 17 bases spanning the gap. CDR3 length: 13 amino acids. Germline loops: CDR1 SEHNR, CDR2 FQNEAQ (reference sequence). DNA of the CDR3: TGTGCCAGCAGCCCCCGCGATGGGCGGGCGCAGTACTTC. Protein: CASSPRDGRAQYF.

This clone was seen more than once but under ten times. V and J are TRBV4-1 and TRBJ2-1, with 10 bases fitting TRBD2. Trimming took 1 base from V and 2 from J; bases not matched to a gene: 11. Looked up from germline, CDR1 is MGHRA and CDR2 is YSYEKL. The CDR3 covers 19 residues. The CDR3 sequence is CASSQALGSGGSPYNEQFF. DNA for the CDR3: TGCGCCAGCAGCCAAGCCCTCGGTAGCGGGGGGTCTCCCTACAATGAGCAGTTCTTC.

This clone was seen a single time. The CDR3 loop reads CASSFTGDEQYF. CDR3 nucleotides: TGTGCCAGCAGTTTTACAGGGGACGAGCAGTACTTC. The chain links TRBV6-5 to TRBJ2-7; 7 nucleotides match TRBD1. Unmatched junction bases numbered 2, after V lost 4 bases and J lost 5 bases. The CDR3 is made up of 12 amino acids. Germline CDR1 and CDR2: MNHEY and SVGAGI.